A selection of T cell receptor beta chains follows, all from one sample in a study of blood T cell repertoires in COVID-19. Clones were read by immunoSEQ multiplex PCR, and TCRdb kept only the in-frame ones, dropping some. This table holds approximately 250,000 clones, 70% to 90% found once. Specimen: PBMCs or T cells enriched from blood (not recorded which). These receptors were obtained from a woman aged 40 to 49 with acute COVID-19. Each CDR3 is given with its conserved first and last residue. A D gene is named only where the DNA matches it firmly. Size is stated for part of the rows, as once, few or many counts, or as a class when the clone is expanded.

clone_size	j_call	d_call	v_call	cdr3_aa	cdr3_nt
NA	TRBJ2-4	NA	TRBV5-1	CASSLGRTGREGNKNIQYF	TGCGCCAGCAGCTTGGGGAGGACAGGGAGGGAAGGGAACAAAAACATTCAGTACTTC
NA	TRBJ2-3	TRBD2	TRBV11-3	CASSLGTSGDTQYF	TGTGCCAGCAGCTTAGGGACTAGCGGGGATACGCAGTATTTT
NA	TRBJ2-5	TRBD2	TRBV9	CASSGLAGVQETQYF	TGTGCCAGCAGCGGGCTAGCGGGAGTCCAAGAGACCCAGTACTTC
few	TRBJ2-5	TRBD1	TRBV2	CASMTGRIQETQYF	TGTGCCAGCATGACAGGGCGTATACAAGAGACCCAGTACTTC
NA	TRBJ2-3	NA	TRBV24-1	CATSAIGNTDTQYF	TGTGCCACCAGTGCCATCGGTAACACAGATACGCAGTATTTT
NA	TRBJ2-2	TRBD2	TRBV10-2	CATTSVGGTGELFF	TGCGCCACCACTAGCGTCGGGGGCACCGGGGAGCTGTTTTTT
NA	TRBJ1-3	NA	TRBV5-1	CASSLGPLANTIYF	TGCGCCAGCAGCTTGGGGCCTCTGGCAAACACCATATATTTT
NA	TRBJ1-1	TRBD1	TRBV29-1	CSVEGEQGANTEAFF	TGCAGCGTTGAAGGGGAACAGGGGGCGAACACTGAAGCTTTCTTT
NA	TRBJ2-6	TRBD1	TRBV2	CASRDRAFSGANVLTF	TGTGCCAGCAGGGACAGGGCTTTCTCTGGGGCCAACGTCCTGACTTTC
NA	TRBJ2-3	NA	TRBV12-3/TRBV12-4	CASSTRLSDTQYF	TGTGCCAGCAGTACCAGGCTAAGTGATACGCAGTATTTT
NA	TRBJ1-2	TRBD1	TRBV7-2	CASSLLPTGERGYTF	TGTGCCAGCAGCTTGCTTCCGACAGGGGAGCGTGGCTACACCTTC
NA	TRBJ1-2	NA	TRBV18	CASSPDRNSPYGYTF	TGTGCCAGCTCACCAGATAGGAACAGCCCCTATGGCTACACCTTC
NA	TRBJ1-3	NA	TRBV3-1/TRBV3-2	CASSQDQGWGNTIYF	TGTGCCAGCAGCCAAGATCAGGGGTGGGGAAACACCATATATTTT
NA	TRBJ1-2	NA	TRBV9	CASSVASVASGYTF	TGTGCCAGCAGCGTAGCCTCGGTTGCTTCGGGCTACACCTTC
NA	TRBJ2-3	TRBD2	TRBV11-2	CASSLDPAGSTDTQYF	TGTGCCAGCAGCTTAGATCCAGCGGGATCCACAGATACGCAGTATTTT
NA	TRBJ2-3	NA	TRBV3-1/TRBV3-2	CASSHPPASPNSGTDTQYF	TGTGCCAGCAGCCACCCCCCGGCCAGCCCTAACAGTGGCACAGATACGCAGTATTTT
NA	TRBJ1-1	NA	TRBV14	CASSHPRGAEAFF	TGTGCCAGCAGCCACCCCCGGGGGGCGGAAGCTTTCTTT
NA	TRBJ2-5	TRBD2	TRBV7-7	CASSPTLAGVGETQYF	TGTGCTAGCAGCCCGACGCTAGCGGGAGTCGGGGAGACCCAGTACTTC
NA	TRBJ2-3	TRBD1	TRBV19	CASSPWTGGTDTQYF	TGTGCCAGTAGTCCATGGACAGGGGGTACAGATACGCAGTATTTT
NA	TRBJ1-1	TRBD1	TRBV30	CAWDGTGGTEAFF	TGTGCCTGGGATGGGACAGGGGGCACTGAAGCTTTCTTT
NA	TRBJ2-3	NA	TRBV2	CASPGGSTDTQYF	TGTGCCAGTCCTGGAGGGAGCACAGATACGCAGTATTTT
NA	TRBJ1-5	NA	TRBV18	CASSPLSGNNQPQHF	TGTGCCAGCTCACCTCTTTCAGGGAACAATCAGCCCCAGCATTTT
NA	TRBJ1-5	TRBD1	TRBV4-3	CASSQEQGAGQPQHF	TGCGCCAGCAGCCAAGAACAGGGGGCAGGTCAGCCCCAGCATTTT
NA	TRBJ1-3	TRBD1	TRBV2	CASRLFDRAVGNTIYF	TGTGCCAGCAGACTGTTCGACAGGGCTGTTGGAAACACCATATATTTT
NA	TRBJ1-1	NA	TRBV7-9	CASSPQGRDTEAFF	TGTGCCAGCAGCCCTCAGGGGAGAGACACTGAAGCTTTCTTT
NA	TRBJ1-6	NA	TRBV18	CASSPLPVYNSPLHF	TGTGCCAGCTCACCTCTTCCCGTTTATAATTCACCCCTCCACTTT
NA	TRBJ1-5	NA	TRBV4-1	CASSLTGTQYSNQPQHF	TGCGCCAGCAGCCTAACCGGGACACAATATAGCAATCAGCCCCAGCATTTT
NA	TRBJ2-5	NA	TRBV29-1	CSVQDTWGETQYF	TGCAGCGTCCAGGACACGTGGGGAGAGACCCAGTACTTC
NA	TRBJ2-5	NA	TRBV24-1	CATSDPNRARETQYF	TGTGCCACCAGTGACCCCAACAGGGCCCGGGAGACCCAGTACTTC
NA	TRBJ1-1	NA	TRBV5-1	CASSYFLGGNTEAFF	TGCGCCAGCAGCTATTTCTTGGGGGGGAACACTGAAGCTTTCTTT
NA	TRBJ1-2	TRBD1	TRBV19	CASSMRTGGFNYGYTF	TGTGCCAGTAGTATGAGGACAGGGGGCTTTAACTATGGCTACACCTTC
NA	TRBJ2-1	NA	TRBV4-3	CASSQDQRSEQFF	TGCGCCAGCAGCCAAGATCAACGGAGTGAGCAGTTCTTC
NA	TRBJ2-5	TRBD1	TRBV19	CASSRSRGMQETQYF	TGTGCCAGTAGCCGGTCCAGGGGGATGCAAGAGACCCAGTACTTC
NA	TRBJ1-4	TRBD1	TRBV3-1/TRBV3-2	CASSQPGQPTNEKLFF	TGTGCCAGCAGCCAACCGGGACAGCCAACTAATGAAAAACTGTTTTTT
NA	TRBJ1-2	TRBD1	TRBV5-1	CASSSGQGALGYTF	TGCGCCAGCAGCTCTGGACAGGGGGCGCTTGGCTACACCTTC
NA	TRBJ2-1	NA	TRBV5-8	CASSLGSRAGANEQFF	TGTGCCAGCAGCTTGGGGTCTCGGGCGGGGGCAAATGAGCAGTTCTTC
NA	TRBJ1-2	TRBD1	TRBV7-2	CASSPEASETGPYNYGYTF	TGTGCCAGCAGCCCCGAGGCGTCTGAGACAGGGCCTTATAACTATGGCTACACCTTC
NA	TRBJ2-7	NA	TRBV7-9	CASSASGISSYEQYF	TGTGCCAGCAGCGCGTCCGGGATCAGCTCCTACGAGCAGTACTTC
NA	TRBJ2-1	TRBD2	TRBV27	CASSATGTSVPYNEQFF	TGTGCCAGCAGTGCGACCGGGACTAGCGTTCCCTACAATGAGCAGTTCTTC
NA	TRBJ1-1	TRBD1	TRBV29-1	CSVEPGQGFTEAFF	TGCAGCGTTGAACCTGGACAGGGCTTCACTGAAGCTTTCTTT
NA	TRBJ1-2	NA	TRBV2	CASSERGNYGYTF	TGTGCCAGCAGTGAAAGGGGGAACTATGGCTACACCTTC
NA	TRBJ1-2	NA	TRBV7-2	CASSKTALNYGYTF	TGTGCCAGCAGTAAGACAGCACTTAACTATGGCTACACCTTC
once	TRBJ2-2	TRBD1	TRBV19	CASSDLGQGVYTGELFF	TGTGCCAGTAGTGACCTAGGGCAGGGGGTATACACCGGGGAGCTGTTTTTT
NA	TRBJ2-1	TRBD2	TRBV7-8	CASRHSSGTSGRDEQFF	TGTGCCAGCAGACACTCCTCCGGGACTAGCGGGAGAGATGAGCAGTTCTTC
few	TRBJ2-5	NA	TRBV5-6	CASSLFQGKAETQYF	TGTGCCAGCAGCTTGTTTCAGGGTAAGGCGGAGACCCAGTACTTC
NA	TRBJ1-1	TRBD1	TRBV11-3	CASRFRGHTEAFF	TGTGCCAGCAGATTCAGGGGGCACACTGAAGCTTTCTTT
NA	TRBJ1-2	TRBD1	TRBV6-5	CASSYSTGGQGYTF	TGTGCCAGCAGTTACTCAACAGGGGGCCAAGGCTACACCTTC
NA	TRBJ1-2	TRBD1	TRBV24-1	CATSDPGQGAFSEYGYTF	TGTGCCACCAGTGATCCTGGACAGGGGGCGTTTTCTGAATATGGCTACACCTTC
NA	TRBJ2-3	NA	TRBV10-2	CASRDPGGSPDTQYF	TGCGCCAGCAGAGACCCGGGGGGCTCGCCAGATACGCAGTATTTT
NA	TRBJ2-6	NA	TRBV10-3	CAISPGHSLTF	TGTGCCATCAGTCCGGGACACTCCCTGACTTTC
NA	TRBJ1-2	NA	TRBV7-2	CASSFGEGYGYTF	TGTGCCAGCAGCTTCGGGGAGGGCTATGGCTACACCTTC
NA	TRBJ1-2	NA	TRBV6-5	CASSSVGADYGYTF	TGTGCCAGCAGTTCTGTGGGGGCTGACTATGGCTACACCTTC
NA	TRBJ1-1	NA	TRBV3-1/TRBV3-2	CASSQESGRTEAFF	TGTGCCAGCAGCCAAGAATCAGGGCGCACTGAAGCTTTCTTT